This T cell receptor beta chain stems from a study of response to subunit inactivated influenza vaccine (dated by TCRdb to between 2017 and 2018). Regarding the complete study: Deep quantitative profiling of the T cell receptor repertoire was used in the study to follow responses to a trivalent subunit inactivated influenza vaccine. The study at large found these results: The authors suggested that each seasonal influenza vaccination may recruit only a limited number of new T cells.

This clonotype was seen repeatedly, ten times or more. The antigen it binds to is not known. Within one base of it there is no much larger clone, and no base qualities were kept. The sample's time point label, in plain terms: 45 days after influenza vaccine administration. Library method: RT-PCR. Sequencing was performed on an Illumina HiSeq 2500. The public reads were reprocessed in TCRdb via fastp at Q25 and MiXCR, keeping in-frame beta chains. Every distinct CDR3 protein forms one entry, paired with its most common genes and DNA. In this sample the table shows fewer than 700,000 distinct CDR3 sequences, 10% to 15% of which occur a single time. Together, the top ten hold roughly 14% of the sample. The TCR sequence derives from a man between 50 and 59 years old who received an inactivated influenza vaccine. Donor details come from another sample of the same person, matched by shared clones. Source: PBMCs from blood, taken about 40 days after vaccination.

The DNA reads as follows: TGTGCCACCAGCAGGGAGCGGAGGGTTTTGAGAAACACCATATATTTT. It is translated as CATSRERRVLRNTIYF. In this chain, TRBV15 is recombined with TRBJ1-3, with the D segment identity uncertain. Based on the germline V gene (reference sequence), the CDR1 and CDR2 sequences are LNHNV and YYDKDF. Measured from the cysteine to the phenylalanine, the CDR3 is 16 residues long. Only the CDR3 portion is preserved as DNA: 48 bases, with reading frame beginning at the first base. Trimming removed 3 bases from V and 5 bases from J, leaving 17 bases between the germline ends.